The text below deals with one TCR beta chain. These data originate in a study of T cells expressing NK-cell markers. From the 5' RACE reads, TCRdb lists one entry per CDR3 protein and no DNA. This listing includes about 380,000 distinct CDR3 sequences. The CDR3 covers 13 residues. Germline assignment: CDR1 MDHEN and CDR2 SYDVKM. This sequence originates from a man aged 18-69 years in good health. J is TRBJ2-5 and V is TRBV28; TCRdb lists TRBD1, though no DNA is available to test this call. The sequencing sample was made of blood T cells: a sorted CD56 or NKG2C T cell subset, CD4+ or CD8+ T cells, or bulk PBMC T cells (not recorded which). CDR3 region: CASTGGASETQYF.